This T cell receptor beta chain is drawn from a study of T-cell memory formation after mild COVID-19. From germline, CDR1 is MNHNS and CDR2 SASEGT. The CDR3 sequence is 12 residues long. Trimming removed 6 bases at V and 7 bases at J, with 13 bases between. In its sample, this clonotype was seen once. TCRdb recomputed calls from the 5' RACE reads with MiXCR, one row per CDR3 protein. The data show approximately 300,000 distinct CDR3 sequences, approximately 8% seen once. The chain couples TRBV6-1 to TRBJ2-7; D gene uncertain. This clonotype was obtained from a man between 18 and 35 years old who had mild COVID-19 (a few samples of this study predate the infection). Cell type and time point are not known. Material for sequencing was PBMCs or a T cell subset sorted from them (not recorded which). The CDR3 loop is CASRIGLREQYF. In nucleotides, the CDR3 is TGTGCCAGCAGAATCGGCTTGAGAGAGCAGTACTTC.